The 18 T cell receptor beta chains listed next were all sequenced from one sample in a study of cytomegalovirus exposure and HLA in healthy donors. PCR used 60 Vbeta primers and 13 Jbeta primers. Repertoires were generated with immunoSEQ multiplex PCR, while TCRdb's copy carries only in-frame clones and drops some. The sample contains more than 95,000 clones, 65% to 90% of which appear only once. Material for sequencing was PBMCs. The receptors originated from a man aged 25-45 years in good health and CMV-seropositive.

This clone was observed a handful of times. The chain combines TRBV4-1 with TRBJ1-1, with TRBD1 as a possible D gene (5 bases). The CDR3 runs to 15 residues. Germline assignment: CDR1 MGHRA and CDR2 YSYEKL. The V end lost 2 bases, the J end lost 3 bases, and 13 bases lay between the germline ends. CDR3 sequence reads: CASSQRGATDTEAFF. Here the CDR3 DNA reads TGCGCCAGCAGCCAACGCGGGGCCACGGACACTGAAGCTTTCTTT.

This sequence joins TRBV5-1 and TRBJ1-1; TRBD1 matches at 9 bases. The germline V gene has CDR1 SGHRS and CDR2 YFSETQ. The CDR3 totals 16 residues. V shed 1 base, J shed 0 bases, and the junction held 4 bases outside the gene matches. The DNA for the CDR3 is TGCGCCAGCAGCTTGACAGGGGGCATTTTGAACACTGAAGCTTTCTTT. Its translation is CASSLTGGILNTEAFF.

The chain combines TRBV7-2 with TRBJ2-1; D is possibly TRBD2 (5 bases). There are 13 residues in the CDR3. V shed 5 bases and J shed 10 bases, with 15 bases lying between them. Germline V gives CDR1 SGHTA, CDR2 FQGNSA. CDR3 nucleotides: TGTGCCAGCAGCATAAACGCAGGAGGAGAGCAGTTCTTC. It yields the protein CASSINAGGEQFF. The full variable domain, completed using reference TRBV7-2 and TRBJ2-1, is GAGVSQSPSNKVTEKGKDVELRCDPISGHTALYWYRQSLGQGLEFLIYFQGNSAPDKSGLPSDRFSAERTGGSVSTLTIQRTQQEDSAVYLCASSINAGGEQFFGPGTRLTVL.

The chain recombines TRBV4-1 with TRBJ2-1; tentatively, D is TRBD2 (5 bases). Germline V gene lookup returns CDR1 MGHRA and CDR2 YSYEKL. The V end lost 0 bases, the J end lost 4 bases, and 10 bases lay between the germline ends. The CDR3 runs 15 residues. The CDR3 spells CASSQDGSSYNEQFF. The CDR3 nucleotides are TGCGCCAGCAGCCAAGATGGGAGCTCGTACAATGAGCAGTTCTTC.

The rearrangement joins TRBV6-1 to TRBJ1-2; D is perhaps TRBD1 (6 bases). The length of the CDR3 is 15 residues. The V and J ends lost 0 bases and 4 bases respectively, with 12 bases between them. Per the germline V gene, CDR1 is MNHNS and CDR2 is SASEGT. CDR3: CASSEAKGHTYGYTF. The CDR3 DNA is TGTGCCAGCAGTGAAGCTAAGGGACATACCTATGGCTACACCTTC.

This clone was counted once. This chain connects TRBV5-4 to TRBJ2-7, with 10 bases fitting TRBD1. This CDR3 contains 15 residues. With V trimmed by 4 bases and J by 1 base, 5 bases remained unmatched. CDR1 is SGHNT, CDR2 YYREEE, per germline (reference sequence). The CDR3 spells CASSLQGQGSYEQYF. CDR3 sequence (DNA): TGTGCCAGCAGCCTCCAGGGACAGGGGTCCTACGAGCAGTACTTC. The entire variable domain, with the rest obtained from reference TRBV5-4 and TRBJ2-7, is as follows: ETGVTQSPTHLIKTRGQQVTLRCSSQSGHNTVSWYQQALGQGPQFIFQYYREEENGRGNFPPRFSGLQFPNYSSELNVNALELDDSALYLCASSLQGQGSYEQYFGPGTRLTVT.

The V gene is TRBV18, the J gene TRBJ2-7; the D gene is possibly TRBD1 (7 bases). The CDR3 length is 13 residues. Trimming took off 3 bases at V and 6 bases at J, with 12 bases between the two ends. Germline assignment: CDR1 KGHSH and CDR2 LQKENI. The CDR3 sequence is CASSPSGGSEQYF. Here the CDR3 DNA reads TGTGCCAGCTCACCTTCAGGGGGGAGCGAGCAGTACTTC.

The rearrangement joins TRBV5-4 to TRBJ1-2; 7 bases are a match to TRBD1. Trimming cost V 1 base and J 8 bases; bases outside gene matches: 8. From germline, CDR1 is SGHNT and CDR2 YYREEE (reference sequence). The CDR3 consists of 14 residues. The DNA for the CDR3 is TGTGCCAGCAGCTTGTGGCAGGGGGTTCGAGGCTACACCTTC. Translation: CASSLWQGVRGYTF.

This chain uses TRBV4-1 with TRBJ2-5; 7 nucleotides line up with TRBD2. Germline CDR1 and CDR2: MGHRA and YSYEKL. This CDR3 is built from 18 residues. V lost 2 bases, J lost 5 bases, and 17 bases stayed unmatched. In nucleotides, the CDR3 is TGCGCCAGCAGCCAAAGAAAGCTAGGGCCGGCAGCGGGGGAGACCCAGTACTTC. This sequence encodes CASSQRKLGPAAGETQYF.

The CDR3, as DNA: TGTGCCAGCAGCCAAGCCCCCCTCCCCCGGGACAAGGCCGGGGGCTACACCTTC. Protein product: CASSQAPLPRDKAGGYTF. The V gene is TRBV4-2, the J gene TRBJ1-2; tentatively, D is TRBD1 (6 bases). With 1 base removed from V and 8 bases from J, the gap between germline ends came to 26 bases. Germline V gene sequence: CDR1 LGHNA, CDR2 YNFKEQ. CDR3 size: 18 residues.

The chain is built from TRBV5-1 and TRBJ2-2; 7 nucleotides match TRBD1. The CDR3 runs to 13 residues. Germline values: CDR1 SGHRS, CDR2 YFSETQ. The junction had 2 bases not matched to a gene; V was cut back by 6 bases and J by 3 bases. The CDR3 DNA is TGCGCCAGCAAACAGGGGCACACCGGGGAGCTGTTTTTT. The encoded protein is CASKQGHTGELFF.

The DNA for the CDR3 is TGTGCCAGCGGTACAGGGGGATCGGACTATGGCTACACCTTC. Its translation: CASGTGGSDYGYTF. V gene TRBV7-9 combines with J gene TRBJ1-2; TRBD1 matches at 8 bases. The CDR3 length is 14 residues. The trim removed 8 bases at V and 3 bases at J, leaving 8 bases unmatched. CDR1 and CDR2 from the germline V gene are SEHNR and FQNEAQ (reference sequence).

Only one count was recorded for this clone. For the CDR3, the DNA is TGTGCCTGGGACCGGGACAGGGGGCCACTTGAGCAGTACTTC. Its translation is CAWDRDRGPLEQYF. This chain links TRBV30 with TRBJ2-5; TRBD1 agrees at 12 bases. The CDR3 consists of 14 residues. CDR1 and CDR2 (germline): GTSNPN, SVGIG (reference sequence). V shed 5 bases, J shed 11 bases, and the junction held 12 bases outside the gene matches.

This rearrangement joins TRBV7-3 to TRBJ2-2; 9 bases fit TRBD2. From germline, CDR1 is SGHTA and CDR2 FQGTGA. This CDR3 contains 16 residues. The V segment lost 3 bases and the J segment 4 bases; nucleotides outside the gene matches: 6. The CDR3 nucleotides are TGTGCCAGCAGCTTCGGCGGGGGGGCGGGCACCGGGGAGCTGTTTTTT. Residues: CASSFGGGAGTGELFF.

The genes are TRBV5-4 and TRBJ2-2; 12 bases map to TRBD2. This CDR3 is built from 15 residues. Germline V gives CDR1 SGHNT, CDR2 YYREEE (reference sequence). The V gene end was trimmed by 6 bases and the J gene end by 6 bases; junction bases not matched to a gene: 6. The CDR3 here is CASMLAGGLPGELFF. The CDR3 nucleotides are TGTGCCAGCATGCTAGCGGGGGGGCTCCCCGGGGAGCTGTTTTTT.

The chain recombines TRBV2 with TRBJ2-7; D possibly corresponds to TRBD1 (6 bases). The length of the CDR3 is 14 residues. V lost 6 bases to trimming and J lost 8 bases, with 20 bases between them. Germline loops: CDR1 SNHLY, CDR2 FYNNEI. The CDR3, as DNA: TGTGCCAGCAGGCAGGACAGTGCGCCAGGGAAGCAGTACTTC. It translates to CASRQDSAPGKQYF.

The CDR3 protein is CASSLRLAAYEQYF. DNA for the CDR3: TGCGCCAGCAGCCTCCGACTAGCCGCCTACGAGCAGTACTTC. This chain connects TRBV4-3 to TRBJ2-7, with TRBD2 matching over 7 bases. The CDR3 runs to 14 residues. Per the germline V gene, CDR1 is LGHNA and CDR2 is YSLEER. V shed 4 bases and J 2 bases; nucleotides not matched to a gene: 5.

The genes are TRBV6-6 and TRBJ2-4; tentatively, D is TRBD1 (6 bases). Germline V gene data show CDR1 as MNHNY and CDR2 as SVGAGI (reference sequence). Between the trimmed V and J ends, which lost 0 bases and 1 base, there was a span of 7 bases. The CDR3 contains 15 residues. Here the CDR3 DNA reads TGTGCCAGCAGTTACTCGACAGGCGCCAAAAACATTCAGTACTTC. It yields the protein CASSYSTGAKNIQYF.